The rows below give T cell receptor beta chains drawn from one sample of a study of blood T cell repertoires in COVID-19. Sequenced by immunoSEQ multiplex PCR; TCRdb stores in-frame clones only, minus some. This repertoire shows hundreds of thousands of clones, 85% found once; its top ten account for roughly 20%. The sample was PBMCs or T cells enriched from blood (not recorded which). These receptor sequences come from a man in his forties who had recovered from COVID-19. The CDR3 runs from the conserved cysteine through the conserved F or W. The D gene is left open where the match is weak. A clone size is listed for some rows: how often the clone was seen (once, few, many), or a class if it is expanded.

size | J | D | V | CDR3 | DNA
- | TRBJ2-1 | TRBD2 | TRBV10-3 | CAISETSGANNEQFF | TGTGCCATCAGTGAGACTAGCGGGGCGAACAATGAGCAGTTCTTC
once | TRBJ2-1 | TRBD2 | TRBV9 | CASSEGLAGFYNEQFF | TGTGCCAGCAGCGAAGGACTAGCGGGGTTCTACAATGAGCAGTTCTTC
- | TRBJ2-7 | TRBD2 | TRBV13 | CASSLGLAGGYEQYF | TGTGCCAGCAGCTTGGGACTAGCCGGGGGTTACGAGCAGTACTTC
- | TRBJ2-3 | TRBD2 | TRBV7-9 | CASSLGSGRAGDTQYF | TGTGCCAGCAGCTTGGGAAGCGGGAGGGCCGGAGATACGCAGTATTTT
- | TRBJ1-2 | - | TRBV5-4 | CASSLALTGYGYTF | TGTGCCAGCAGCTTGGCCTTAACAGGGTATGGCTACACCTTC
- | TRBJ1-1 | - | TRBV11-3 | CASSSPKGQTNTEAFF | TGTGCCAGCAGCTCTCCGAAAGGACAGACCAACACTGAAGCTTTCTTT
- | TRBJ1-2 | TRBD1 | TRBV5-4 | CASSKGQGDPYGYTF | TGTGCCAGCAGCAAGGGTCAGGGGGACCCCTATGGCTACACCTTC
- | TRBJ1-1 | - | TRBV18 | CASSPRVNRENTEAFF | TGTGCCAGCTCACCGAGGGTGAACAGGGAGAACACTGAAGCTTTCTTT
- | TRBJ1-1 | - | TRBV2 | CASSEWTARGFLNTEAFF | TGTGCCAGCAGTGAATGGACCGCCCGGGGGTTTTTGAACACTGAAGCTTTCTTT
- | TRBJ1-4 | TRBD1 | TRBV19 | CASSRQGEKLFF | TGTGCCAGTAGTAGACAGGGGGAAAAACTGTTTTTT
- | TRBJ1-2 | - | TRBV6-5 | CASSSRGAYGYTF | TGTGCCAGCAGTTCCAGGGGCGCCTATGGCTACACCTTC
- | TRBJ2-2 | TRBD1 | TRBV7-3 | CASSSFGQGYTGELFF | TGTGCCAGCAGCTCCTTCGGACAGGGCTACACCGGGGAGCTGTTTTTT
- | TRBJ1-6 | - | TRBV19 | CASRNRGSGSSYNSPLHF | TGTGCCAGTAGGAACCGCGGATCCGGGAGCTCCTATAATTCACCCCTCCACTTT
- | TRBJ2-5 | - | TRBV5-4 | CASSSGNEETQYF | TGTGCCAGCAGCTCAGGAAACGAAGAGACCCAGTACTTC
- | TRBJ1-2 | - | TRBV3-1/TRBV3-2 | CASSKRDSFYGYTF | TGTGCCAGCAGCAAGCGGGACTCCTTCTATGGCTACACCTTC
- | TRBJ1-4 | - | TRBV19 | CASSTSLNEKLFF | TGTGCCAGTAGTACGAGCCTAAATGAAAAACTGTTTTTT
- | TRBJ1-5 | TRBD1 | TRBV2 | CASSPGQENQPQHF | TGTGCCAGCAGTCCGGGACAGGAAAATCAGCCCCAGCATTTT
- | TRBJ2-1 | - | TRBV12-3/TRBV12-4 | CASSRSEYNEQFF | TGTGCCAGCAGTCGCAGCGAATACAATGAGCAGTTCTTC
- | TRBJ1-1 | TRBD1 | TRBV19 | CASSSTGGRINTEAFF | TGTGCCAGTAGTTCGACAGGGGGGAGAATAAACACTGAAGCTTTCTTT
- | TRBJ2-5 | - | TRBV19 | CASSTGSIETQYF | TGTGCCAGTAGTACCGGGTCGATAGAGACCCAGTACTTC
- | TRBJ2-3 | - | TRBV7-8 | CASSSQGPDTQYF | TGTGCCAGCAGCTCCCAGGGGCCAGATACGCAGTATTTT
- | TRBJ2-7 | - | TRBV27 | CASSLGLNYEQYF | TGTGCCAGCAGTCTGGGACTGAACTACGAGCAGTACTTC
- | TRBJ2-7 | TRBD1 | TRBV7-3 | CASSRTGTGSGYEQYF | TGTGCCAGCAGCAGAACCGGGACAGGGTCAGGCTACGAGCAGTACTTC
- | TRBJ1-1 | - | TRBV6-5 | CASSLTGLTEAFF | TGTGCCAGCAGTCTGACAGGACTCACTGAAGCTTTCTTT
few | TRBJ2-3 | TRBD2 | TRBV7-9 | CASSSRPGRAQDTQYF | TGTGCCAGCAGCTCCCGCCCCGGGAGGGCGCAAGATACGCAGTATTTT
- | TRBJ2-7 | - | TRBV23-1 | CASSLTPNRAEGLHEQYF | TGCGCCAGCAGTCTCACGCCTAACAGGGCCGAAGGCCTCCACGAGCAGTACTTC
few | TRBJ2-1 | TRBD2 | TRBV27 | CASSFELAGGFEQFF | TGTGCCAGCAGTTTCGAACTAGCGGGAGGTTTTGAGCAGTTCTTC
few | TRBJ1-6 | - | TRBV11-3 | CASSPGESHSPLHF | TGTGCCAGCAGCCCGGGAGAGTCGCATTCACCCCTCCACTTT
- | TRBJ1-1 | TRBD1 | TRBV11-2 | CASSFKGAGTAFF | TGTGCCAGCAGCTTTAAGGGGGCAGGGACAGCTTTCTTT
- | TRBJ1-5 | - | TRBV7-2 | CASSYGQYQPQHF | TGTGCCAGCAGCTACGGACAGTATCAGCCCCAGCATTTT
- | TRBJ2-7 | - | TRBV2 | CASRIIDWSSYEQYF | TGTGCCAGCCGAATAATAGACTGGAGCTCCTACGAGCAGTACTTC
- | TRBJ2-3 | - | TRBV7-2 | CASSLVAVRAGTDTQYF | TGTGCCAGCAGCTTAGTGGCGGTTCGCGCCGGCACAGATACGCAGTATTTT
once | TRBJ1-2 | - | TRBV24-1 | CATSDTSDYSYGYTF | TGTGCCACCAGTGACACCTCGGACTATTCGTATGGCTACACCTTC
- | TRBJ2-7 | TRBD2 | TRBV11-2 | CASSATSGRGEREYF | TGTGCCAGCAGCGCGACTAGCGGGAGAGGTGAGAGGGAGTACTTC
- | TRBJ1-3 | - | TRBV30 | CAWSVPQGLGNTIYF | TGTGCCTGGAGTGTACCCCAGGGCCTCGGGAACACCATATATTTT
- | TRBJ2-3 | TRBD2 | TRBV4-1 | CASSQESVAGGDTQYF | TGCGCCAGCAGCCAAGAATCGGTAGCGGGAGGAGATACGCAGTATTTT
- | TRBJ1-2 | - | TRBV25-1 | CASSGLYGYTF | TGTGCCAGCAGTGGGCTCTATGGCTACACCTTC
- | TRBJ2-5 | - | TRBV18 | CASSPDRRGVKETQYF | TGTGCCAGCTCACCCGACAGGAGAGGCGTAAAAGAGACCCAGTACTTC
- | TRBJ2-1 | TRBD1 | TRBV10-3 | CAISSGGSYNEQFF | TGTGCCATCAGCTCAGGGGGCTCCTACAATGAGCAGTTCTTC
- | TRBJ2-7 | - | TRBV21-1 | CASSDDREGVAGGPRREQYF | TGTGCCAGCAGTGACGACAGGGAAGGGGTAGCGGGAGGGCCGAGGCGCGAGCAGTACTTC
- | TRBJ1-3 | - | TRBV19 | CASSTTFSGNTIYF | TGTGCCAGTAGTACGACTTTCTCTGGAAACACCATATATTTT